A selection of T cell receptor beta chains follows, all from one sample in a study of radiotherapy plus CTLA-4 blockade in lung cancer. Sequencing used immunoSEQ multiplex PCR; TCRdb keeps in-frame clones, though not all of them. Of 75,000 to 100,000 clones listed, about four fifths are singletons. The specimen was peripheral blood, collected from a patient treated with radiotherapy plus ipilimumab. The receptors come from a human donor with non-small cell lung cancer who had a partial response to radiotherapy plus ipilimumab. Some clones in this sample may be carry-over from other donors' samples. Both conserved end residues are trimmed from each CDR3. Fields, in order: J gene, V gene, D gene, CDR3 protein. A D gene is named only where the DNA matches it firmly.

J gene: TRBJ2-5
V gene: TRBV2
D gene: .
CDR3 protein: ASSEALLASGETQY

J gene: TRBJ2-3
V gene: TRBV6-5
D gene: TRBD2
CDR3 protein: ASSSRGGEIWDTQY

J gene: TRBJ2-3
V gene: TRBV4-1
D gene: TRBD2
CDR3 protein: ASSHLLRAGGGRGDTQY

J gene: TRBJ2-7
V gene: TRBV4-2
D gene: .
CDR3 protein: ASSQLDRSGQY

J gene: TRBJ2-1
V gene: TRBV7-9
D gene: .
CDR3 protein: ASSLRAQYHNEQF

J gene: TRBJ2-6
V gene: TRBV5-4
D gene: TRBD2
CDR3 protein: ASGGGRLAVNSGANVLT

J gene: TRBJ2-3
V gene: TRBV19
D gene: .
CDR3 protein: ASRISHRRTSTDTQY

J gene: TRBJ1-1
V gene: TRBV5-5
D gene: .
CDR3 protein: ASRPLGGGNTEAF

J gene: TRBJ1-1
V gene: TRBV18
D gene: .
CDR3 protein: ASSPPDRTGFEAF

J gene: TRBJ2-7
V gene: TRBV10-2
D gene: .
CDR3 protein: ASSEPLAGNALEQY

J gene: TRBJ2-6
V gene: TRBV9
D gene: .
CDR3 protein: ASTRQGAGANVLT

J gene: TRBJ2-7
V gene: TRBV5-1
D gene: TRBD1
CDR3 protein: ASSLKDRSEDEQY

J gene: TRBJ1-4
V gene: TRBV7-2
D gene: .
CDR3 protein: ASSWSTSGNEKLF

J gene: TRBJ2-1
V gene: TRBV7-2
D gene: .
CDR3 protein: ASSLRAQLSMYNEQF

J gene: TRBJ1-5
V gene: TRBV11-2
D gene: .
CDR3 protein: ASSSTPGGNQPQH

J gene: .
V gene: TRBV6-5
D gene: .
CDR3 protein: ASSYSGDTGDEQY

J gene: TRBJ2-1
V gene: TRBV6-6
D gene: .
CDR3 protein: ASRDTSGSYNEQF

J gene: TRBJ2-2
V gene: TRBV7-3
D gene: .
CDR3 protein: ASSRESAANTGELF

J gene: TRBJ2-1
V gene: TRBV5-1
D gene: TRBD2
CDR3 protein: ASREPLAGRSYNEQF

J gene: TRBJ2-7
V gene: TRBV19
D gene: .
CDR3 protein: ASSMFQGISYEQY

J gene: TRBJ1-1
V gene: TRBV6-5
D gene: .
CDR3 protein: ASTRRRANTEAF

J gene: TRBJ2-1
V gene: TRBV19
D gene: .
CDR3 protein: ASTKQADINEQF

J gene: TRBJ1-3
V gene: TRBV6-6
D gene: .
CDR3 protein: ASSGGAGNTIY

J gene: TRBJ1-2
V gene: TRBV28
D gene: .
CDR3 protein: ASSAGRRARGYT

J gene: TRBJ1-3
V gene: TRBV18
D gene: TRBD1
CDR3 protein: ASSRNPRTGTGNTIY

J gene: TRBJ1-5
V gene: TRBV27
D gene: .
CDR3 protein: ASSLKSNQPQH

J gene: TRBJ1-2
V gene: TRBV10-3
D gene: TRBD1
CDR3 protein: AISDDREPSNYGYT

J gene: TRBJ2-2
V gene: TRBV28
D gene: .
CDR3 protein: ASSTVNTGELF

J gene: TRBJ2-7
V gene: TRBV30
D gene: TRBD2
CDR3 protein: ACRTSGTAYEQY

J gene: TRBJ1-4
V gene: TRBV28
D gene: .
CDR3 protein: ASSLIRAGDEKLF

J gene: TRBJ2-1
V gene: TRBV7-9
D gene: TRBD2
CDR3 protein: ASSPLLAGVRNEQF

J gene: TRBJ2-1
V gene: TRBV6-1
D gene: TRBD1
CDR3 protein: ASTEPGQGLSEQF

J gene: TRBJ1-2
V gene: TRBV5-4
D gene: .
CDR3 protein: ASSLDRRGGYT

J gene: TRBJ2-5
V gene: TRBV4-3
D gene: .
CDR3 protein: ASSQDRETQY

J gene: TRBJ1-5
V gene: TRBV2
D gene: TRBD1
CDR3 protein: ASVGPGQGLLFSNQPQH

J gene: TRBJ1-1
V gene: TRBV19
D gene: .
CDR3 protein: ASSERFTEAF

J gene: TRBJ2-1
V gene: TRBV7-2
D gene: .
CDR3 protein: ASSPGRGTYNEQF

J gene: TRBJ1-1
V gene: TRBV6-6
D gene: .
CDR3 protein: ASVLNTEAF

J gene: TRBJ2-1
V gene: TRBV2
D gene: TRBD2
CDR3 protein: ASSEAKLAGGDNEQF

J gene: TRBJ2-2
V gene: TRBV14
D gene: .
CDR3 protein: ASSLGGTNTGELF

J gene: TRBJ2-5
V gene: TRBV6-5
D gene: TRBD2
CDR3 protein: ASRSRGVMETQY

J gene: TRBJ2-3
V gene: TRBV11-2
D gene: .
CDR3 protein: ASSLGASTDTQY

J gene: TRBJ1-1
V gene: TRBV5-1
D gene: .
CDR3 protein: ASSTDLRVGQAF

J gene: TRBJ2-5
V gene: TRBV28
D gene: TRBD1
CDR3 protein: ASSLPGQGQETQY

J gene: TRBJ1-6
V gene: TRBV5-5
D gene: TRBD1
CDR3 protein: ASSLERQGSSYNSPLH

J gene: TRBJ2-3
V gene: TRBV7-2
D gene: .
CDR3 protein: ASSFRPTDTQY

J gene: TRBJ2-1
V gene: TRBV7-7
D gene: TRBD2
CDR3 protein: ASSPRIAGANEQF

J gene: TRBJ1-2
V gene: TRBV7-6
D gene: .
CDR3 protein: ASSLASGYGYT

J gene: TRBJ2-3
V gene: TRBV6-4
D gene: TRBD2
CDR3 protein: ASRQTGTTTDTQY

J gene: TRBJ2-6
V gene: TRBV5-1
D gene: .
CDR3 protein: ASSLGQARANVLT

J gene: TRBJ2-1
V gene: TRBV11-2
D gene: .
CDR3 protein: ASSLGGPQF

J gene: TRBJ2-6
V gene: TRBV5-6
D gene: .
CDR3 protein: ASSLLGRGAGGANVLT